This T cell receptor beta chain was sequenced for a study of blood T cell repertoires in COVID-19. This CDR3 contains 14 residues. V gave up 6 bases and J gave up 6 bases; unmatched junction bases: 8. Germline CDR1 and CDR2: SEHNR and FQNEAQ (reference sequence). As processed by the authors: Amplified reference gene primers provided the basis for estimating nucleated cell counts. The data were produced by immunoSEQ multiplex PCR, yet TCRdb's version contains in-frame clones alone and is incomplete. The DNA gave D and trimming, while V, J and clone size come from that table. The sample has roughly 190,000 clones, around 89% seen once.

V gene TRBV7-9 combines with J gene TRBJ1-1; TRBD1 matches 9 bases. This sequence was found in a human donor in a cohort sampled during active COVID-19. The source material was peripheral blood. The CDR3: CASRRTGVDSEAFF. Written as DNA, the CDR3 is TGTGCCAGCAGGCGGACAGGGGTTGACTCTGAAGCTTTCTTT. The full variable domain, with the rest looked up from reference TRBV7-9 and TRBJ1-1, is DTGVSQNPRHKITKRGQNVTFRCDPISEHNRLYWYRQTLGQGPEFLTYFQNEAQLEKSRLLSDRFSAERPKGSFSTLEIQRTEQGDSAMYLCASRRTGVDSEAFFGQGTRLTVV.